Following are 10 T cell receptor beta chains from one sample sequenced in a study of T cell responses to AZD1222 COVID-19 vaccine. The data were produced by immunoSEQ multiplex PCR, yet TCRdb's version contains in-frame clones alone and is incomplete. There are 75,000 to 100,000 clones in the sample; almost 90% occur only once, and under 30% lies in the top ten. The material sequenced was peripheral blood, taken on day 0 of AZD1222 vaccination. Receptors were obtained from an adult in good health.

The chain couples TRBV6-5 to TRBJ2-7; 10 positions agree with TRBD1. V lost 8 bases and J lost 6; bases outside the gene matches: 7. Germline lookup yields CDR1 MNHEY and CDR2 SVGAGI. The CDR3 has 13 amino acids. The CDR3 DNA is TGTGCCAGCGTTGGGACAGGGGCGGGCGAGCAGTACTTC. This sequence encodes CASVGTGAGEQYF.

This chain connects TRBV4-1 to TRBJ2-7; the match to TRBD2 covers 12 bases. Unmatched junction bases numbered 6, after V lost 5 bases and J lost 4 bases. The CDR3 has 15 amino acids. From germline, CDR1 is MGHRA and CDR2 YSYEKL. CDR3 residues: CASSVASGGVYEQYF. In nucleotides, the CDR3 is TGCGCCAGCAGCGTCGCTAGCGGGGGGGTTTACGAGCAGTACTTC.

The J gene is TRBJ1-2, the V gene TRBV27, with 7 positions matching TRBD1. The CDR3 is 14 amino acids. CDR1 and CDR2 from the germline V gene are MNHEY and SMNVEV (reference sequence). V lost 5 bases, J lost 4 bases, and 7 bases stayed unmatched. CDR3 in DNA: TGTGCCAGCAGTCTCAGACAGGGTATCTATGGCTACACCTTC. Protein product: CASSLRQGIYGYTF.

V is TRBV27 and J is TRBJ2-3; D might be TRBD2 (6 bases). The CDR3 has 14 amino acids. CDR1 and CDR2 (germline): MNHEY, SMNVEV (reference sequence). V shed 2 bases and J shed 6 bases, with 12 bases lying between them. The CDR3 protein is CASSLGRGADTQYF. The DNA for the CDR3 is TGTGCCAGCAGTTTAGGGCGCGGGGCGGATACGCAGTATTTT.

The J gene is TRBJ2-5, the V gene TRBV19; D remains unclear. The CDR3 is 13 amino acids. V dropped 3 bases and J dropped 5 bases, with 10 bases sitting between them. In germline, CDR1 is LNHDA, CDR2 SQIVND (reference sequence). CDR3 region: CASSILGWETQYF. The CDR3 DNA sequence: TGTGCCAGTAGTATTCTTGGGTGGGAGACCCAGTACTTC.

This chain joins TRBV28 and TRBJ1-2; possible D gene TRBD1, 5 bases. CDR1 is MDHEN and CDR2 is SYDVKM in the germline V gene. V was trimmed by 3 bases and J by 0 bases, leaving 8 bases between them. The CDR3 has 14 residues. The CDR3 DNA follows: TGTGCCAGCAGTTTGGGCAGGGCTAACTATGGCTACACCTTC. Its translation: CASSLGRANYGYTF.

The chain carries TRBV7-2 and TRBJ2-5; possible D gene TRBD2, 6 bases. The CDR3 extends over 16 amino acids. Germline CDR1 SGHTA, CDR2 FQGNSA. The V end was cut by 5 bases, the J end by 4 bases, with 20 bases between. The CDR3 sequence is CASSRMGGMEGETQYF. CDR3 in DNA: TGTGCCAGCAGCCGGATGGGCGGGATGGAGGGAGAGACCCAGTACTTC.

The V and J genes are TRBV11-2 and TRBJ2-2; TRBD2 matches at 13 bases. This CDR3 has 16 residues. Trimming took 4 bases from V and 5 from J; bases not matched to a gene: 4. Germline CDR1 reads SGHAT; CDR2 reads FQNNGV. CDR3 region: CASSSLTSGRTGELFF. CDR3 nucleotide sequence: TGTGCCAGCAGCTCGTTGACTAGCGGGAGGACCGGGGAGCTGTTTTTT.

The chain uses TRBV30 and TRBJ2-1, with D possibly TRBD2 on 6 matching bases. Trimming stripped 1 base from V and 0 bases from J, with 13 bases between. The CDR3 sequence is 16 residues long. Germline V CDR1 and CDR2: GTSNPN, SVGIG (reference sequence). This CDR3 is CAWSATGSNSYNEQFF. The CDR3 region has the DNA TGTGCCTGGAGTGCAACCGGGAGCAACTCCTACAATGAGCAGTTCTTC. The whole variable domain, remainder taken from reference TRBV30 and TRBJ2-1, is SQTIHQWPATLVQPVGSPLSLECTVEGTSNPNLYWYRQAAGRGLQLLFYSVGIGQISSEVPQNLSASRPQDRQFILSSKKLLLSDSGFYLCAWSATGSNSYNEQFFGPGTRLTVL.

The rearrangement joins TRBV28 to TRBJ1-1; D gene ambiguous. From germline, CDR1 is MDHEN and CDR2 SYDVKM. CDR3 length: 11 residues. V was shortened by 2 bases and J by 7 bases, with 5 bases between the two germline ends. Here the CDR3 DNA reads TGTGCCAGCAGTTTAAACCGTGAAGCTTTCTTT. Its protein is CASSLNREAFF.